Following are 20 T cell receptor beta chains from one sample sequenced in a study of a mutant IDH1 vaccine in newly diagnosed glioma. Noted time point: baseline, week 1 (first vaccination visit). Treatment indicated: pre-vaccination baseline after standard-of-care therapy. TCRdb's copy holds only in-frame clones and misses some; the assay was immunoSEQ multiplex PCR. Of about 38,000 clones listed, 92% are singletons. The input for sequencing was PBMCs, taken from a glioma patient treated with radiotherapy, temozolomide or both. The origin of the receptors is a man in his late teens or twenties with glioma.

The gene calls are TRBV29-1 and TRBJ2-6; D not certain. Germline assignment: CDR1 SQVTM and CDR2 ANQGSEA. This CDR3 region has 14 residues. The V gene lost 4 bases and the J gene lost 4 bases, with 11 bases spanning the gap. This CDR3 reads CSVGVGSGANVLTF. The CDR3 DNA reads TGCAGCGTTGGTGTAGGGTCCGGGGCCAACGTCCTGACTTTC.

The chain is built from TRBV30 and TRBJ1-1; TRBD1 matches 8 bases. Germline V gene lookup returns CDR1 GTSNPN and CDR2 SVGIG (reference sequence). V lost 1 base to trimming and J lost 4 bases; unmatched junction nucleotides: 2. The CDR3 has 13 residues. This CDR3 reads CAWSAGGGTEAFF. The CDR3 nucleotides read TGTGCCTGGAGTGCAGGGGGCGGCACTGAAGCTTTCTTT.

This clone was found once. This chain uses TRBV28 with TRBJ1-5; 7 positions match TRBD1. The CDR3 covers 15 residues. V trimming: 5 bases; J trimming: 1 base; junction bases outside the gene matches: 5. Germline lookup yields CDR1 MDHEN and CDR2 SYDVKM. The CDR3 protein is CASSPETGSNQPQHF. The CDR3 coding sequence is TGTGCCAGCAGTCCCGAGACAGGGAGCAATCAGCCCCAGCATTTT.

The chain joins TRBV28 to TRBJ1-1; no clear D gene. V gave up 3 bases and J gave up 4 bases, with 6 bases separating them. This CDR3 spans 12 amino acids. Germline CDR1 is MDHEN and CDR2 is SYDVKM. CDR3 coding DNA: TGTGCCAGCAGTTTCCCTTTCACTGAAGCTTTCTTT. Encoded protein: CASSFPFTEAFF. Full variable domain (remainder filled in from reference TRBV28 and TRBJ1-1): DVKVTQSSRYLVKRTGEKVFLECVQDMDHENMFWYRQDPGLGLRLIYFSYDVKMKEKGDIPEGYSVSREKKERFSLILESASTNQTSMYLCASSFPFTEAFFGQGTRLTVV.

This clone was seen a single time. The rearrangement joins TRBV14 to TRBJ1-4; D is possibly TRBD1 (6 bases). CDR1 is SGHDN, CDR2 FVKESK, per germline. Trimming removed 4 bases from V and 0 bases from J, with 24 bases in between. The CDR3 totals 20 residues. In DNA, the CDR3 is TGTGCCAGCAGCCCGGAGTGGCACACACAGGGCCATGCAACTAATGAAAAACTGTTTTTT. Translating it yields CASSPEWHTQGHATNEKLFF.

The chain is built from TRBV29-1 and TRBJ1-4, with 7 bases fitting TRBD1. CDR3 length: 13 amino acids. V shed 7 bases, J shed 7 bases, and the junction held 9 bases outside the gene matches. CDR1 SQVTM and CDR2 ANQGSEA come from the germline V gene. The chain's CDR3 is CSAAGGRGEKLFF. In nucleotides, the CDR3 is TGCAGCGCTGCAGGGGGTAGGGGTGAAAAACTGTTTTTT. Variable domain in full (rest from reference TRBV29-1 and TRBJ1-4): SAVISQKPSRDICQRGTSLTIQCQVDSQVTMMFWYRQQPGQSLTLIATANQGSEATYESGFVIDKFPISRPNLTFSTLTVSNMSPEDSSIYLCSAAGGRGEKLFFGSGTQLSVL.

The chain combines TRBV29-1 with TRBJ2-1; D possibly matches TRBD1 or TRBD2 (5 bases each). Germline CDR1 is SQVTM and CDR2 is ANQGSEA. CDR3 size: 16 residues. Trimming took 6 bases from V and 4 from J, leaving 22 bases between them. In DNA, the CDR3 is TGCAGCGTGGACAACAGCGGTGGTAGTTCATACAATGAGCAGTTCTTC. Its protein is CSVDNSGGSSYNEQFF.

The chain carries TRBV2 and TRBJ1-5; no firm D call. The germline CDR1 and CDR2 sequences are SNHLY and FYNNEI. There are 16 residues in the CDR3. V lost 1 base to trimming and J lost 0 bases, with 10 bases between them. The CDR3 nucleotides read TGTGCCAGCAGTGAAGGGGAGGTCTATAGCAATCAGCCCCAGCATTTT. Translating it yields CASSEGEVYSNQPQHF.

The rearrangement links TRBV10-3 to TRBJ1-2, with TRBD1 matching 7 bases. This CDR3 has 15 residues. V lost 3 bases to trimming and J lost 0 bases; unmatched junction nucleotides: 4. Germline V CDR1 and CDR2: ENHRY, SYGVKD. As DNA, the CDR3 is TGTGCCATCAGTGACCCGGGACAGACTAACTATGGCTACACCTTC. The encoded protein is CAISDPGQTNYGYTF.

This clone came up once. The rearrangement uses TRBV6-5 and TRBJ1-1; no clear D gene. Trimming stripped 0 bases from V and 1 base from J, with 9 bases between. Germline V gives CDR1 MNHEY, CDR2 SVGAGI. The CDR3 sequence is 15 residues long. CDR3 region: CASSYSETPNTEAFF. The CDR3 bases are TGTGCCAGCAGTTACTCGGAGACACCGAACACTGAAGCTTTCTTT.

V and J are TRBV19 and TRBJ1-1; D unclear. Trimming removed 2 bases from V and 7 bases from J, with 8 bases in between. This CDR3 spans 12 amino acids. Germline V lookup: CDR1 LNHDA, CDR2 SQIVND (reference sequence). CDR3 loop: CASSIYGHEAFF. DNA of the CDR3: TGTGCCAGTAGTATATATGGCCATGAAGCTTTCTTT.

V is TRBV30 and J is TRBJ2-7, with D perhaps TRBD2 (6 bases). Trimming took 2 bases from V and 0 from J, leaving 11 bases between them. This CDR3 has 14 amino acids. Germline CDR1 GTSNPN, CDR2 SVGIG (reference sequence). The CDR3 nucleotides are TGTGCCTGGAGTCGGGGAGGAGGCTCCTACGAGCAGTACTTC. Translating gives CAWSRGGGSYEQYF.

CDR3: CASSPRGRNEQYF. The CDR3 DNA sequence: TGTGCCAGCAGTCCCCGGGGTAGGAACGAGCAGTACTTC. The chain uses TRBV6-6 and TRBJ2-7; tentative D call: TRBD2 (5 bases). V was shortened by 5 bases and J by 5 bases, with 13 bases between the two germline ends. The CDR3 has 13 residues. The germline V gene has CDR1 MNHNY and CDR2 SVGAGI (reference sequence).

The chain carries TRBV6-4 and TRBJ2-7, with 10 positions matching TRBD2. The CDR3 has 15 residues. Germline V gives CDR1 MRHNA, CDR2 SNTAGT. Trimming took 0 bases from V and 4 from J; bases not matched to a gene: 3. CDR3 sequence: CASSDSASGSYEQYF. In nucleotides, the CDR3 is TGTGCCAGCAGTGACTCAGCTAGCGGGAGTTACGAGCAGTACTTC.

The chain employs TRBV4-3 and TRBJ1-2; 7 bases are shared with TRBD1. After removal of 0 bases from V and 8 bases from J, the junction contained 6 bases not matched to a gene. This CDR3 region has 14 residues. The V gene's germline CDR1 is LGHNA and CDR2 YSLEER. The CDR3 sequence is CASSQDRAGGGYTF. The CDR3 nucleotides are TGCGCCAGCAGCCAAGATAGAGCAGGGGGGGGCTACACCTTC.

This chain links TRBV19 with TRBJ1-5; TRBD1 aligns across 9 bases. Germline CDR1 and CDR2: LNHDA and SQIVND (reference sequence). V gave up 3 bases and J gave up 5 bases; unmatched junction bases: 2. This CDR3 is built from 14 residues. This chain's CDR3 is CASSIWTGDQPQHF. The CDR3 DNA is TGTGCCAGTAGTATCTGGACAGGGGATCAGCCCCAGCATTTT.

The rearrangement joins TRBV19 to TRBJ2-5; 11 bases fit TRBD1. The CDR3 covers 14 residues. CDR1 and CDR2 from the germline V gene are LNHDA and SQIVND (reference sequence). V lost 6 bases and J lost 8; bases outside the gene matches: 8. CDR3 protein: CASSPGTGGRTQYF. CDR3 nucleotides: TGTGCCAGTAGCCCCGGGACAGGGGGTCGAACCCAGTACTTC.

The table lists this clone with a count of one. The V gene is TRBV11-3, the J gene TRBJ2-1; D tentatively reads TRBD1 or TRBD2 (5 bases each). Germline CDR1 SGHNT, CDR2 YENEEA. V gave up 5 bases and J gave up 6 bases, with 14 bases separating them. CDR3 length: 14 residues. The CDR3 sequence is CASSPDGGSNEQFF. Written as DNA, the CDR3 is TGTGCCAGCAGCCCCGATGGGGGTTCCAATGAGCAGTTCTTC. Using reference TRBV11-3 and TRBJ2-1 for the parts outside the CDR3, the full variable domain is EAGVVQSPRYKIIEKKQPVAFWCNPISGHNTLYWYLQNLGQGPELLIRYENEEAVDDSQLPKDRFSAERLKGVDSTLKIQPAELGDSAVYLCASSPDGGSNEQFFGPGTRLTVL.

The V gene is TRBV5-1, the J gene TRBJ1-4; tentatively, D is TRBD1 (5 bases). The germline V gene encodes CDR1 SGHRS and CDR2 YFSETQ. This CDR3 contains 14 residues. The V and J ends lost 1 base and 8 bases respectively, with 12 bases between them. CDR3 bases: TGCGCCAGCAGCTTGAGTGGGGGGGACGAAAAACTGTTTTTT. It codes for CASSLSGGDEKLFF.

This rearrangement joins TRBV4-3 to TRBJ2-7, with 11 bases aligning to TRBD1. The V gene end was trimmed by 4 bases and the J gene end by 3 bases; junction bases not matched to a gene: 2. This CDR3 is 14 amino acids long. Germline CDR1 is LGHNA and CDR2 is YSLEER. DNA for the CDR3: TGCGCCAGCAGCCCCGGGACAGGGGGCTACGAGCAGTACTTC. Encoded protein: CASSPGTGGYEQYF.